Below, 32 T cell receptor beta chains from the same sample are listed, as sequenced in a study of blood T cell repertoires in acute mononucleosis. Clones were read by immunoSEQ multiplex PCR, and TCRdb kept only the in-frame ones, dropping some. The table includes 6,500 to 7,500 clones, about 25% detected once. Described time point: acute infectious mononucleosis, at clinical presentation within 2 weeks of symptom onset (visit 1). Sequencing used EBV YVL epitope tetramer+ CD8+ T cells sorted from PBMCs, obtained during acute infectious mononucleosis. The sample's subset: CD8 T cells binding a tetramer with EBV BRLF1 109-117 peptide (YVL-BR). Every receptor here comes from a woman in her late teens or twenties with infectious mononucleosis caused by EBV.

This clone has only a few counts. With only one base between it and a far larger clone, this is likely a read error. J is TRBJ2-7 and V is TRBV28, with D hard to call. Germline V gene sequence: CDR1 MDHEN, CDR2 SYDVKM. Trimming shortened V by 1 base and J by 5 bases, and 18 bases separated the two germline ends. This CDR3 is built from 16 residues. The CDR3 coding sequence is TGTGCCAGCAGTTTATCGATCAGCAGGATAGGTCACGAGCAGTACTTC. Protein sequence: CASSLSISRIGHEQYF.

Comments on this clone: It is likely a read error, because the conserved phenylalanine at the end of the CDR3 is missing. Because the CDR3's place on the DNA is in doubt, the DNA is left out and the CDR3 is given as listed by TCRdb. The CDR3 sequence is CSAASAAS. The rearrangement uses TRBV20-1 and TRBJ2-7. CDR1 and CDR2 from the germline V gene are DFQATT and SNEGSKA (reference sequence). Including both end residues, the CDR3 is 8 amino acids long.

The chain has TRBV27 and TRBJ2-7; D may be TRBD1 (5 bases). CDR3 length: 12 amino acids. The V end lost 6 bases, the J end lost 4 bases, and 10 bases lay between the germline ends. The germline V gene encodes CDR1 MNHEY and CDR2 SMNVEV (reference sequence). This chain's CDR3 is CASSLDSYEQYF. CDR3 in DNA: TGTGCCAGCAGCCTCGACAGTTACGAGCAGTACTTC.

A few counts support this clone. The germline gene is not matched at one end of the junction; a read error may be the cause. Other DNA sequences in this sample translate to the same CDR3. The chain is built from TRBV6-5 and TRBJ2-5; TRBD2 is a possible D gene (5 bases). Germline V gene sequence: CDR1 MNHEY, CDR2 SVGAGI. The CDR3 consists of 15 residues. The CDR3 sequence: CASRQLTGSGETQYF. The CDR3 region has the DNA TGTGCGAGCAGGCAGTTGACTGGGAGTGGAGAGACCCAGTACTTC.

This clone was observed a few times. The rearrangement links TRBV19 to TRBJ1-2, with D uncertain. Trimming removed 7 bases from V and 7 bases from J, with 22 bases in between. CDR3 size: 15 residues. Germline V gene sequence: CDR1 LNHDA, CDR2 SQIVND (reference sequence). CDR3 protein: CASTPFEGKRSGYTF. The CDR3 nucleotides are TGTGCCAGTACCCCTTTTGAGGGTAAGAGGAGTGGCTACACCTTC.

The sample holds a few counts of this clone. The V gene is TRBV25-1, the J gene TRBJ2-7; 7 nucleotides line up with TRBD2. This CDR3 spans 14 amino acids. Trimming cost V 6 bases and J 3 bases; bases outside gene matches: 8. Germline loops: CDR1 MGHDK, CDR2 SYGVNS. The DNA of the CDR3 is TGTGCCAGCAGGCCTGTGGGGGGGGACTACGAGCAGTACTTC. As protein: CASRPVGGDYEQYF.

This chain uses TRBV7-6 with TRBJ2-1; no clear D. The CDR3 loop spans 13 amino acids. Germline CDR1 is SGHVS and CDR2 is FNYEAQ. The V end lost 8 bases, the J end lost 7 bases, and 15 bases lay between the germline ends. CDR3 loop: CASGVLPGNEQFF. DNA for the CDR3: TGTGCCAGCGGCGTTCTGCCCGGGAATGAGCAGTTCTTC.

V gene TRBV13 combines with J gene TRBJ2-1, with TRBD2 matching over 10 bases. The CDR3 consists of 17 residues. Trimming cost V 4 bases and J 5 bases; bases outside gene matches: 11. Germline lookup yields CDR1 PRHDT and CDR2 FYEKMQ (reference sequence). The CDR3, as DNA: TGTGCCAGCAGCTCCCGCGACGGACTAGCGGTCGACAATGAGCAGTTCTTC. It translates to CASSSRDGLAVDNEQFF.

This clone was detected once. A read error is likely here: a far larger clone is one base away. The chain joins TRBV10-3 to TRBJ2-7, with a weak D call TRBD2 (6 bases). V was pared by 7 bases and J by 2 bases, with 15 bases between. The CDR3 contains 14 residues. The V gene's germline CDR1 is ENHRY and CDR2 SYGVKD. The CDR3 coding sequence is TGTGCCATCATGGGGGGACGGACGACCTACGAGCAGTACTTC. It is translated as CAIMGGRTTYEQYF.

The sample holds a few counts of this clone. The chain recombines TRBV9 with TRBJ2-5; TRBD1 matches 7 bases. From germline, CDR1 is SGDLS and CDR2 YYNGEE. This CDR3 is built from 15 residues. V was clipped by 5 bases and J by 4 bases; unmatched bases: 11. CDR3 sequence reads: CASRQLTGSGETQYF. The CDR3 nucleotides are TGTGCCAGCAGGCAGTTGACAGGGAGTGGAGAGACCCAGTACTTC.

To note about this clone: A far larger clone is only one base removed, so a read error is likely. CDR3: CASSLAGGSYGQYF. The CDR3 nucleotides are TGTGCCAGCAGCTTAGCAGGGGGCTCATACGGGCAGTACTTC. This chain joins TRBV7-8 and TRBJ2-7, with 7 bases fitting TRBD1. The CDR3 is 14 residues long. CDR1 and CDR2 from the germline V gene are SGHVS and FQNEAQ.

This clone was found once. The CDR3 is CASSELDYYGYTF. DNA of the CDR3: TGTGCCAGCAGTGAATTGGATTACTATGGCTACACCTTC. V is TRBV25-1 and J is TRBJ1-2; D unresolved. CDR3 length equals 13 residues. V gave up 1 base and J gave up 3 bases, with 6 bases separating them. Germline values: CDR1 MGHDK, CDR2 SYGVNS.

The gene calls are TRBV11-2 and TRBJ2-5, with no clear D. V gave up 4 bases and J gave up 3 bases, with 18 bases separating them. This CDR3 region has 16 residues. Germline CDR1 SGHAT, CDR2 FQNNGV. CDR3 DNA sequence: TGTGCCAGCAGCTCCGAGCGAAGTTACCCAAAAGAGACCCAGTACTTC. Its translation is CASSSERSYPKETQYF.

This clone was detected a few times. An end of the junction does not agree with germline; a read error may underlie this. The V and J genes are TRBV5-5 and TRBJ2-7; D is uncertain. Germline-derived CDR1 and CDR2 are SGHKS and YYEKEE (reference sequence). The CDR3 loop spans 15 amino acids. The CDR3 is CASSQDPLVTYEQYF. The CDR3 DNA reads TGCGCCAGCAGCCAAGATCCGCTGGTAACCTACGAGCAGTACTTC.

The chain carries TRBV2 and TRBJ2-7; D possibly corresponds to TRBD1 (6 bases). The ends were cut back, 8 bases at V and 2 bases at J, with 16 bases in the middle. The CDR3 is 14 amino acids. The germline V gene has CDR1 SNHLY and CDR2 FYNNEI. In nucleotides, the CDR3 is TGTGCCAGCGATAAACAGGGTTCGGCCTACGAGCAGTACTTC. Translating gives CASDKQGSAYEQYF.

On this clone: A read error may produce the germline difference seen at one junction end. The CDR3 coding sequence is TGTGCCAGCAGCCTCGCTAGCGGGAGTGGGGATACGCAGTATTTC. It specifies CASSLASGSGDTQYF. The chain uses TRBV11-2 and TRBJ2-3; 10 bases are shared with TRBD2. This CDR3 spans 15 amino acids. The germline CDR1 and CDR2 sequences are SGHAT and FQNNGV.

The chain uses TRBV7-7 and TRBJ2-4, with a possible D match to TRBD1 (5 bases). The CDR3 has 14 residues. Germline V gene lookup returns CDR1 SSHAT and CDR2 FNYEAQ (reference sequence). Trimming cost V 4 bases and J 1 base, with 8 bases left between them. CDR3 coding DNA: TGTGCCAGCAGCTGGGCAGGGGCCAAAAACATTCAGTACTTC. Protein product: CASSWAGAKNIQYF.

This clone was counted between two and nine times. J is TRBJ2-7 and V is TRBV5-4, with a possible D match to TRBD1 (5 bases). The end of the DNA fits TRBJ2-4 better, so the J call may be wrong. The CDR3 has 16 amino acids. Germline CDR1 is SGHNT and CDR2 is YYREEE (reference sequence). CDR3 sequence (DNA): TGTGCCAGCAGCTTGTCAGGTCAGGGATGGGAAAACATTCAGTACTTC. Residues: CASSLSGQGWENIQYF.

This rearrangement joins TRBV5-1 to TRBJ2-7; perhaps TRBD1 as D (5 bases). The CDR3 runs 12 residues. The V and J ends lost 7 bases and 6 bases respectively, with 14 bases between them. Germline lookup yields CDR1 SGHRS and CDR2 YFSETQ. CDR3 DNA sequence: TGCGCCAGCTTGGCAGGGTCGGGCGAGCAGTACTTC. This codes for CASLAGSGEQYF.

Of note for this clone: A much larger clone is a single base away; this may be a read error. The V gene is TRBV4-1, the J gene TRBJ2-1, with D hard to call. The CDR3 loop spans 13 amino acids. Germline V CDR1 and CDR2: MGHRA, YSYEKL. Here the CDR3 reads CASSLALQNEQFF. CDR3 sequence (DNA): TGTGCCAGCAGCTTGGCCCTTCAAAATGAGCAGTTCTTC.

The table lists this clone with a few counts. The chain joins TRBV11-3 to TRBJ2-5; 8 bases are shared with TRBD2. The CDR3 totals 15 residues. J was trimmed by 4 bases and V by 2 bases; bases with no gene match: 6. CDR1 and CDR2 from the germline V gene are SGHNT and YENEEA. Here the CDR3 DNA reads TGTGCCAGCAGCTTACTGGCGGGAGGACCAGAGACCCAGTACTTC. Its translation is CASSLLAGGPETQYF.

V gene TRBV5-6 combines with J gene TRBJ2-5, with unresolved D. V was shortened by 4 bases and J by 3 bases, with 4 bases between the two germline ends. This CDR3 has 11 amino acids. CDR1 is SGHDT and CDR2 is YYEEEE in the germline V gene. The CDR3 bases are TGTGCCAGCAGCAAGAAAGAGACCCAGTACTTC. Protein: CASSKKETQYF.

The chain has TRBV7-9 and TRBJ2-5; 12 nucleotides agree with TRBD2. Germline CDR1 reads SEHNR; CDR2 reads FQNEAQ (reference sequence). This CDR3 has 15 amino acids. J lost 4 bases, V lost 6 bases, and 6 bases had no gene match. The CDR3, as DNA: TGTGCCAGCAGTCAACTAGCGGGAGGTCCAGAGACCCAGTACTTC. Its translation is CASSQLAGGPETQYF.

This clone has just a few counts. This sequence joins TRBV7-3 and TRBJ1-1; 8 nucleotides line up with TRBD1. CDR3 length: 14 residues. Germline CDR1 and CDR2: SGHTA and FQGTGA. Trimming took 3 bases from V and 6 from J; bases not matched to a gene: 6. This CDR3 reads CASSFLQGVAEAFF. The CDR3 DNA is TGTGCCAGCAGCTTTTTACAGGGGGTTGCTGAAGCTTTCTTT.

With respect to this clone: A read error likely explains this, since a far larger clone differs by one base. The chain combines TRBV29-1 with TRBJ2-1; weak D call: TRBD1 (6 bases). CDR1 and CDR2 from the germline V gene are SQVTM and ANQGSEA. Trimming left V 4 bases short and J 5 bases short, with 12 bases between. The CDR3 has 13 amino acids. The CDR3 loop reads CSVVTGANNEQFF. The CDR3 DNA sequence: TGCAGCGTTGTGACAGGCGCAAACAATGAGCAGTTCTTC.

This chain joins TRBV11-3 and TRBJ2-2; 9 bases agree with TRBD1. CDR1 is SGHNT and CDR2 is YENEEA in the germline V gene. After removal of 4 bases from V and 3 bases from J, the junction contained 15 bases not matched to a gene. This CDR3 has 19 residues. The CDR3: CASSSPRGTGGRDTGELFF. Here the CDR3 DNA reads TGTGCCAGCAGCTCCCCTAGGGGAACAGGGGGCAGAGACACCGGGGAGCTGTTTTTT.

The chain is built from TRBV5-1 and TRBJ2-7, with a tentative D call TRBD1 (6 bases). Germline V gene sequence: CDR1 SGHRS, CDR2 YFSETQ. The CDR3 is 15 amino acids. V lost 4 bases to trimming and J lost 1 base, with 15 bases between them. For the CDR3, the DNA is TGCGCCAGCAGCCAAGAAGGACAGCTTTCCTACGAGCAGTACTTC. Its translation is CASSQEGQLSYEQYF.

V is TRBV9 and J is TRBJ1-2; 9 bases fit TRBD1. The CDR3 sequence is 16 residues long. Trimming removed 4 bases from V and 3 bases from J; junction bases left unmatched: 10. Germline V gene lookup returns CDR1 SGDLS and CDR2 YYNGEE. The CDR3 nucleotides are TGTGCCAGCAGCTTGGATCTGGGACAGGGCGACTATGGCTACACCTTC. The encoded protein is CASSLDLGQGDYGYTF.

This clone was seen a few times. The chain recombines TRBV7-3 with TRBJ2-5; D is possibly TRBD2 (6 bases). V gave up 5 bases and J gave up 1 base, with 14 bases separating them. The CDR3 length is 15 residues. CDR1 SGHTA and CDR2 FQGTGA come from the germline V gene. Here the CDR3 DNA reads TGTGCCAGCAGCCCTTATTTGGGGGGCCAAGAGACCCAGTACTTC. As protein: CASSPYLGGQETQYF. The full variable domain, completed using reference TRBV7-3 and TRBJ2-5, is GAGVSQTPSNKVTEKGKYVELRCDPISGHTALYWYRQSLGQGPEFLIYFQGTGAADDSGLPNDRFFAVRPEGSVSTLKIQRTERGDSAVYLCASSPYLGGQETQYFGPGTRLLVL.

This clone was counted ten times or more. V and J are TRBV7-2 and TRBJ2-7, with 10 positions matching TRBD1. The V gene's germline CDR1 is SGHTA and CDR2 FQGNSA. The CDR3 loop spans 14 amino acids. The V and J ends lost 5 bases and 3 bases, in that order; junction bases with no gene match: 4. The CDR3 here is CASSSGQGGYEQYF. The CDR3, as DNA: TGTGCCAGCAGCAGTGGACAGGGGGGCTACGAGCAGTACTTC.

The sample holds a few counts of this clone. This chain connects TRBV25-1 to TRBJ2-7; D possibly corresponds to TRBD2 (6 bases). V lost 6 bases and J lost 7, with 10 bases in between. CDR1 MGHDK and CDR2 SYGVNS come from the germline V gene. The CDR3 spans 11 residues. Here the CDR3 reads CASSISGEQYF. CDR3 bases: TGTGCCAGCAGCATTAGCGGTGAGCAGTACTTC.

A note on this clone: The DNA is left out, because the CDR3 cannot be placed on it with certainty; the CDR3 is given as TCRdb lists it. CDR3 residues: CASSSLLDTGELFFF. The V gene is TRBV27, the J gene TRBJ2-2; the tabulated D call, TRBD2, remains unverified against the DNA. The CDR3 is 15 residues long, ends included. CDR1 and CDR2 from the germline V gene are MNHEY and SMNVEV (reference sequence).